The 22 T cell receptor beta chains in this list originate from one sample, sequenced in a study of shared clonotypes between healthy human individuals. Naive CD8 cells, CD45RO-negative and positively selected for CCR7, excluded terminally differentiated effector memory CD45RA+ cells. Clones were sequenced by immunoSEQ multiplex PCR, and TCRdb holds only the in-frame ones, with some missing. This sample yields some 2 million clones, of which 85% to 95% are seen a single time; around 1.1% belongs to the top ten. Sequencing was done on a sample of naive CD8+ T cells sorted from blood. These receptor sequences come from a man aged 18 to 30 in good health.

The chain is built from TRBV4-1 and TRBJ2-7, with D unresolved. The germline V gene encodes CDR1 MGHRA and CDR2 YSYEKL. Trimming took 3 bases from V and 2 from J, leaving 17 bases between them. The CDR3 runs to 16 residues. CDR3 residues: CASSQITGPNTYEQYF. The CDR3 DNA sequence: TGCGCCAGCAGCCAGATAACGGGCCCCAATACCTACGAGCAGTACTTC.

This sequence joins TRBV9 and TRBJ2-3; TRBD2 might be the D (5 bases). The ends were cut back, 3 bases at V and 9 bases at J, with 20 bases in the middle. CDR1 SGDLS and CDR2 YYNGEE come from the germline V gene. CDR3 length equals 15 residues. The CDR3: CASSAAYDGVETQYF. For the CDR3, the DNA is TGTGCCAGCAGCGCCGCGTACGACGGGGTAGAAACGCAGTATTTT.

The chain joins TRBV2 to TRBJ2-5; D is possibly TRBD1 or TRBD2 (5 bases each). Trimming pared 7 bases from V and 3 bases from J, leaving 9 bases between. The germline CDR1 and CDR2 sequences are SNHLY and FYNNEI. The CDR3 runs to 12 residues. CDR3 amino acids: CASTGQKETQYF. The CDR3 DNA reads TGTGCCAGCACGGGGCAGAAAGAGACCCAGTACTTC.

The rearrangement joins TRBV30 to TRBJ2-7; the D gene is possibly TRBD2 (7 bases). CDR3 length: 14 amino acids. With 0 bases removed from V and 6 bases from J, the gap between germline ends came to 15 bases. Germline V CDR1 and CDR2: GTSNPN, SVGIG (reference sequence). As DNA, the CDR3 is TGTGCCTGGAGTGTACAGTTGGGGGGGCTCGAGCAGTACTTC. Translating it yields CAWSVQLGGLEQYF.

The rearrangement uses TRBV6-1 and TRBJ2-3; 7 nucleotides align to TRBD1. CDR3 length equals 17 residues. Germline CDR1 is MNHNS and CDR2 is SASEGT. The junction had 10 bases not matched to a gene; V was cut back by 4 bases and J by 0 bases. CDR3 protein: CASSVGLGTASTDTQYF. The CDR3, as DNA: TGTGCCAGCAGTGTTGGATTGGGGACAGCTAGCACAGATACGCAGTATTTT.

The chain is built from TRBV9 and TRBJ2-2; perhaps TRBD2 as D (6 bases). CDR3 length equals 16 residues. From germline, CDR1 is SGDLS and CDR2 YYNGEE. Deletions cut 0 bases from V and 2 bases from J, with 11 bases between. The CDR3 region has the DNA TGTGCCAGCAGCGTAGTAGGAGGGTATAACACCGGGGAGCTGTTTTTT. Its protein is CASSVVGGYNTGELFF.

The chain employs TRBV19 and TRBJ2-7; maybe TRBD1 (6 bases). Trimming cost V 0 bases and J 5 bases, with 14 bases left between them. CDR3 length: 15 amino acids. Germline V gene data show CDR1 as LNHDA and CDR2 as SQIVND (reference sequence). The CDR3 protein is CASSIDLDRFNEQYF. The CDR3 DNA reads as TGTGCCAGTAGTATAGATCTAGACAGGTTCAACGAGCAGTACTTC.

This chain joins TRBV5-6 and TRBJ2-2; D is perhaps TRBD2 (6 bases). Trimming shortened V by 4 bases and J by 6 bases, and 10 bases separated the two germline ends. This CDR3 spans 13 amino acids. Per germline, CDR1 SGHDT and CDR2 YYEEEE. CDR3 nucleotide sequence: TGTGCCAGCAGCCCAGAGCGGGCCGGGGAGCTGTTTTTT. Its translation is CASSPERAGELFF. Using reference TRBV5-6 and TRBJ2-2 for the parts outside the CDR3, the full variable domain is DAGVTQSPTHLIKTRGQQVTLRCSPKSGHDTVSWYQQALGQGPQFIFQYYEEEERQRGNFPDRFSGHQFPNYSSELNVNALLLGDSALYLCASSPERAGELFFGEGSRLTVL.

The chain combines TRBV7-9 with TRBJ1-2, with D unclear. This CDR3 comprises 14 residues. The V end lost 7 bases, the J end lost 2 bases, and 14 bases lay between the germline ends. Germline V gene data show CDR1 as SEHNR and CDR2 as FQNEAQ (reference sequence). The CDR3: CASTSGGQNYGYTF. Written as DNA, the CDR3 is TGTGCCAGCACCTCCGGAGGGCAAAACTATGGCTACACCTTC.

The chain joins TRBV7-9 to TRBJ2-5, with TRBD1 as a possible D gene (6 bases). The CDR3 has 16 residues. Trimming cost V 0 bases and J 2 bases, with 13 bases left between them. Germline V gene sequence: CDR1 SEHNR, CDR2 FQNEAQ (reference sequence). The CDR3 sequence: CASSLAPGTTQETQYF. In DNA, the CDR3 is TGTGCCAGCAGCTTAGCTCCCGGGACAACACAAGAGACCCAGTACTTC.

In the case of this clone: Other DNA sequences of this sample code for an identical CDR3. The chain is built from TRBV11-2 and TRBJ2-3; unclear D gene. This CDR3 spans 13 amino acids. V dropped 0 bases and J dropped 3 bases, with 4 bases sitting between them. CDR1 is SGHAT and CDR2 is FQNNGV in the germline V gene. The CDR3 DNA reads as TGTGCCAGCAGCTTAGATCCGACAGATACGCAGTATTTT. This sequence encodes CASSLDPTDTQYF.

This chain connects TRBV5-6 to TRBJ1-1; TRBD1 is a possible D gene (6 bases). Germline assignment: CDR1 SGHDT and CDR2 YYEEEE. Trimming removed 3 bases from V and 7 bases from J, with 13 bases in between. The CDR3 has 13 residues. For the CDR3, the DNA is TGTGCCAGCAGCTACGGGACACCTAATGAAGCTTTCTTT. Its translation: CASSYGTPNEAFF.

This rearrangement joins TRBV5-1 to TRBJ2-1; D ambiguous. With 4 bases removed from V and 0 bases from J, the gap between germline ends came to 17 bases. The CDR3 extends over 17 amino acids. Germline V gene sequence: CDR1 SGHRS, CDR2 YFSETQ. The CDR3 DNA reads TGCGCCAGCAGCCTGCCGAAGGAAGGTAGCTCCTACAATGAGCAGTTCTTC. Translated: CASSLPKEGSSYNEQFF.

The rearrangement joins TRBV27 to TRBJ2-1, with D unresolved. The CDR3 contains 13 residues. Germline V gives CDR1 MNHEY, CDR2 SMNVEV (reference sequence). The ends were cut back, 5 bases at V and 4 bases at J, with 9 bases in the middle. CDR3 sequence: CASSPLPYNEQFF. The CDR3 region has the DNA TGTGCCAGCAGTCCCTTGCCTTACAATGAGCAGTTCTTC.

The chain carries TRBV27 and TRBJ1-4, with no clear D. The V and J ends lost 3 bases and 8 bases respectively, with 10 bases between them. This CDR3 comprises 13 residues. Germline loops: CDR1 MNHEY, CDR2 SMNVEV (reference sequence). CDR3 sequence: CASSFGDKEKLFF. In DNA, the CDR3 is TGTGCCAGCAGTTTCGGCGACAAAGAAAAACTGTTTTTT.

The rearrangement joins TRBV6-6 to TRBJ1-1; D gene uncertain. The germline CDR1 and CDR2 sequences are MNHNY and SVGAGI (reference sequence). The CDR3 covers 12 residues. V dropped 6 bases and J dropped 3 bases, with 8 bases sitting between them. The CDR3 nucleotides are TGTGCCAGCAGCTATCCGGACACTGAAGCTTTCTTT. It is translated as CASSYPDTEAFF.

To note about this clone: This same CDR3 is encoded by further DNA sequences in the sample. The V gene is TRBV19, the J gene TRBJ1-6; D remains unclear. Germline V CDR1 and CDR2: LNHDA, SQIVND (reference sequence). This CDR3 region has 14 residues. V was clipped by 1 base and J by 3 bases, with 4 bases between them. CDR3 in amino acids: CASSIGDYNSPLHF. The CDR3 DNA reads as TGTGCCAGTAGTATAGGAGACTATAATTCACCCCTCCACTTT.

The rearrangement uses TRBV21-1 and TRBJ1-1. TRBV21-1 is flagged as a pseudogene. The CDR3 totals 16 residues. In DNA form, the CDR3 reads TGTGCCAGCAGCCGTCGAAGGAGGCATATGAACACTGAAGCTTTCTTT. Amino acid sequence: CASSRRRRHMNTEAFF.

The genes are TRBV30 and TRBJ2-3; the match to TRBD2 covers 7 bases. This CDR3 contains 15 residues. Germline V CDR1 and CDR2: GTSNPN, SVGIG (reference sequence). V shed 0 bases and J 2 bases; nucleotides not matched to a gene: 5. CDR3 protein: CAWSVPSGLTDTQYF. The DNA of the CDR3 is TGTGCCTGGAGTGTCCCTAGCGGACTCACAGATACGCAGTATTTT.

The rearrangement joins TRBV4-1 to TRBJ2-1; D remains unclear. This CDR3 spans 14 amino acids. CDR1 and CDR2 from the germline V gene are MGHRA and YSYEKL. V lost 0 bases and J 8 bases, leaving 11 bases between the germline ends. The CDR3 bases are TGCGCCAGCAGCCAAGAAGCCGCCGCGGATGAGCAGTTCTTC. Its translation is CASSQEAAADEQFF.

The chain couples TRBV30 to TRBJ2-3, with TRBD2 matching over 14 bases. The germline V gene has CDR1 GTSNPN and CDR2 SVGIG (reference sequence). Unmatched junction bases numbered 9, after V lost 5 bases and J lost 5 bases. The CDR3 loop spans 16 amino acids. The chain's CDR3 is CAWAAGTSGSGDTQYF. CDR3 nucleotides: TGTGCCTGGGCCGCCGGGACTAGCGGGAGTGGAGATACGCAGTATTTT.

V usage is TRBV7-6 and J usage is TRBJ2-1; the D gene is possibly TRBD1 (5 bases). CDR1 and CDR2 (germline): SGHVS, FNYEAQ. This CDR3 has 13 amino acids. The V end was cut by 4 bases, the J end by 4 bases, with 8 bases between. The CDR3 sequence is CASSSDKYNEQFF. In nucleotides, the CDR3 is TGTGCCAGCAGCTCGGACAAGTACAATGAGCAGTTCTTC.